The source of this T cell receptor (beta chain) is a study of memory CD8 T cells in hepatitis C reinfection (dated by TCRdb to the late 2010s). About the study as a whole: Among the donors, a few cleared two back-to-back HCV infections on their own, whereas two got rid of a primary infection but ended up chronically infected after reinfection. In the reinfection study, participants who had previously resolved an HCV infection were followed up every 3 months. Between the late 2000s and the early 2010s, five reinfection cases that had stored pre-reinfection samples were identified. HCV reinfection was defined as a positive HCV RNA test following two negative tests taken at least 60 days apart. Pre-reinfection samples were obtained between 55 and 20 weeks before detection of reinfection. In several donors, the study followed the TCR beta repertoire of virus-specific CD8 T cells over time through an HCV reinfection episode. The paper's findings and limits, for the study overall: With only four to six donors, the study could not reach definitive conclusions about public clonotypes linked to secondary clearance.

The CDR3 covers 14 residues, taking in both the cysteine and the phenylalanine. Just CDR3 DNA is preserved here, 42 bases in frame from base 1. Compared with germline, V lacks 5 bases and J lacks 10 bases; bases without a gene match: 10. Via the germline V gene (reference sequence), CDR1 is PRHDT and CDR2 FYEKMQ. The intended sense of this specimen's time point label: pre-reinfection, 55 to 20 weeks before reinfection detection. The sorted cells were sequenced directly ex vivo, without any in vitro expansion ahead of TCR sequencing. Donors were people who inject drugs enrolled in the Montreal Acute Hepatitis C Cohort Study (HEPCO) in Canada. As controls, total naive CD8 T cells were sorted as viable CD3+ CD8+ CD45RO- cells from two donors at all three reinfection time points. Before sorting, cryopreserved peripheral blood mononuclear cells were thawed and used as the source for purifying CD8 T cells. CD8 T cells were enriched by negative selection with the MACS CD8+ T cell Isolation Kit. Cells were sorted on a BD FACSAria II sorter using FACSDiva software, and FlowJo was used for data analysis.

This clone was seen only once. Its recognized antigen is unknown. The record has no base qualities; no much larger clone is one base away. Library prep was done by the immunoSEQ multiplex PCR assay. Genomic DNA was extracted from sorted cells, and the TCR beta V, D and J regions were sequenced by Adaptive Biotechnologies' automated high-throughput method. A two-step, bias-controlled multiplex PCR was used to amplify CDR3 regions. An Illumina instrument was used to sequence the amplified TCR beta libraries. The original methods were these. Demultiplexed reads were processed to lower amplification and sequencing bias, and the IMGT database was used to assign CDR3 sequences to gene families. ImmunoSEQ software version 2.0 was used to analyze repertoire data. Clonotype lists were filtered to remove out-of-frame sequences and sequences containing stop codons in the CDR3. Clonotypes with a frequency below 0.01% were excluded because such clonotypes corresponded to less than one cell. To get richness, observed richness was divided by input cell number, while evenness came from dividing Shannon entropy by log observed richness. Simpson diversity and Morisita-Horn overlap indices were used to quantify repertoire diversity and similarity between time points. Clonotypes were grouped as dominant (>1%), sub-dominant (0.5-0.99%), low abundance (0.1-0.49%) or lowest abundance (<0.1%). A germline index was calculated as total CDR3 length minus total nucleotide additions, divided by total CDR3 length. In its TCRdb copy, this immuneACCESS table keeps in-frame sequences only and misses some clones. Where compared with another copy, unresolved V genes explain less than half of these, and the others have no known cause. V and J calls and clone size are given by that table; D and trimming were obtained from the DNA. This sample comprises over 45,000 clones, nearly 90% of them detected only once. Approximately 1% of the sample is taken by the ten largest.

This receptor was taken from a man younger than 30 with hepatitis C virus infection. The rearranged chain carries TRBV13 and TRBJ2-7; 11 bases in the junction line up with TRBD1. The sample was naive CD8+ T cells sorted from blood. The cell subset or site label on this specimen signifies: total naive CD8+CD45RO- T cells. The encoded CDR3 is CASSPIGQGAKQYF. The bases read TGTGCCAGCAGCCCGATAGGACAGGGGGCGAAACAGTACTTC.